These T cell receptor beta chains were read from a single sample in a study of blood T cell repertoires in COVID-19. Method: immunoSEQ multiplex PCR; TCRdb's copy keeps in-frame clones and lacks some. The sample gives approximately 53,000 clones, around 87% of which show up once; around 21% is in the top ten. Specimen: peripheral blood. These receptors were obtained from a woman of 80 years or more with COVID-19, enrolled during active disease. Both conserved end residues are part of each CDR3. D genes are given only for firm matches. Not every row has a clone size; where given, it reads once, few, many or a size class.

clone_size,j_call,v_call,d_call,cdr3_aa,cdr3_nt
NA,TRBJ1-1,TRBV18,TRBD1,CASSQVGTGDTEAFF,TGTGCCAGCTCACAAGTCGGGACAGGGGACACTGAAGCTTTCTTT
NA,TRBJ1-6,TRBV3-1/TRBV3-2,NA,CASSQGQGLMTYNSPLHF,TGTGCCAGCAGCCAGGGGCAGGGACTTATGACCTATAATTCACCCCTCCACTTT
NA,TRBJ2-1,TRBV6-6,TRBD2,CASSYDRTSGGNEQFF,TGTGCCAGCAGTTACGACAGGACTAGCGGAGGCAATGAGCAGTTCTTC
NA,TRBJ1-5,TRBV28,NA,CASSSTGNRQPQHF,TGTGCCAGCAGTTCTACAGGTAATCGACAGCCCCAGCATTTT
NA,TRBJ2-7,TRBV19,NA,CASSKALQGPYEQYF,TGTGCCAGTAGTAAGGCCCTACAGGGCCCCTACGAGCAGTACTTC
NA,TRBJ1-1,TRBV3-1/TRBV3-2,NA,CASSLHASLNTEAFF,TGTGCCAGCAGCCTCCACGCCAGTTTGAACACTGAAGCTTTCTTT
once,TRBJ2-1,TRBV7-2,TRBD1,CASSSRTGGRDEQFF,TGTGCCAGCAGCTCAAGGACAGGGGGTCGGGATGAGCAGTTCTTC
NA,TRBJ1-1,TRBV3-1/TRBV3-2,TRBD1,CASSRRPGQGEAFF,TGTGCCAGCAGCCGACGACCGGGACAGGGGGAAGCTTTCTTT
NA,TRBJ2-1,TRBV11-2,NA,CASSLGPGFAYNEQFF,TGTGCCAGCAGCTTAGGACCGGGGTTTGCCTACAATGAGCAGTTCTTC
once,TRBJ2-2,TRBV12-2,NA,CASRLEGRGDTGELFF,TGTGCAAGTCGCTTAGAGGGTCGCGGGGACACCGGGGAGCTGTTTTTT